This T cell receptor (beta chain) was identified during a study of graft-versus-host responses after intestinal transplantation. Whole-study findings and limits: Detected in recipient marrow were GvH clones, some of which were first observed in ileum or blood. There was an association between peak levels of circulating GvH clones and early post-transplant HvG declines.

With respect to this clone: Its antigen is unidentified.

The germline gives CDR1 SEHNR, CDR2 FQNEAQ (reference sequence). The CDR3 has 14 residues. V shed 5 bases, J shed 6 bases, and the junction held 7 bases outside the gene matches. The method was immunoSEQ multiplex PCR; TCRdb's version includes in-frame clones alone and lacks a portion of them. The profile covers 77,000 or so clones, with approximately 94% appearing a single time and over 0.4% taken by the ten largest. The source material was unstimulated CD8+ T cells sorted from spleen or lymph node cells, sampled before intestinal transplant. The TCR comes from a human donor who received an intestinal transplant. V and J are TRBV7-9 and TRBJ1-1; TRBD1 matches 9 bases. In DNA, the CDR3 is TGTGCCAGCAGCCCAGGGACAGGGTACGCTGAAGCTTTCTTT. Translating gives CASSPGTGYAEAFF.